These T cell receptor beta chains were read from a single sample in a study of blood T cell repertoires in COVID-19. Only in-frame clones appear in the TCRdb table, and some are missing; sequencing was by immunoSEQ multiplex PCR. The sample has roughly 250,000 clones, approximately 85% seen once; the top ten hold about 0.93%. Sequencing was done on a sample of peripheral blood. The receptors stem from a man aged 40-50 years with acute or convalescent COVID-19. CDR3s include the opening cysteine and the closing phenylalanine or tryptophan. The D gene is left open where the match is weak. Part of the rows lack a size; the others show once, few, many or a class for expanded clones.

v_gene,d_gene,abundance,j_gene,CDR3nt,CDR3aa
TRBV7-3,TRBD2,-,TRBJ2-1,TGTGCCAGCAGCCAGACTAGCGGGGGGTTACCCACCGGATACAATGAGCAGTTCTTC,CASSQTSGGLPTGYNEQFF
TRBV2,TRBD2,-,TRBJ2-1,TGTGCCAGCTGTTTAGCGGGGGCTTCCTACAATGAGCAGTTCTTC,CASCLAGASYNEQFF
TRBV2,-,-,TRBJ1-5,TGTGCCAGCAGTGAACACGGGACACCCCCTCAGCCCCAGCATTTT,CASSEHGTPPQPQHF
TRBV3-1/TRBV3-2,-,-,TRBJ1-1,TGTGCCAGCAGCCCCCAGAGGGCTCGGGGGACTGAAGCTTTCTTT,CASSPQRARGTEAFF
TRBV5-1,TRBD1,-,TRBJ2-7,TGCGCCAGCGTCCTGGGGGCCGCCTCAGGGGGCGAGCAGTACTTC,CASVLGAASGGEQYF
TRBV6-1,TRBD1,once,TRBJ1-6,TGTGCCAGCAGTGCATTAACAGGGGGCGCGGGTTCACCCCTCCACTTT,CASSALTGGAGSPLHF
TRBV19,TRBD1,-,TRBJ1-5,TGTGCCAGTAGTATAGTCTTTCAGACAGGGTTAGGGAGCAATCAGCCCCAGCATTTT,CASSIVFQTGLGSNQPQHF
TRBV5-1,-,few,TRBJ2-7,TGCGCCAGCAGCTTGGCACCTGAGAGGGTCTACGAGCAGTACTTC,CASSLAPERVYEQYF
TRBV14,TRBD1,-,TRBJ1-5,TGTGCCAGCCTGGACAGGCCGCCGAGTCAGCCCCAGCATTTT,CASLDRPPSQPQHF
TRBV5-4,-,-,TRBJ2-7,TGTGCCAGCAGCTCGGACAGCGGCTACGAGCAGTACTTC,CASSSDSGYEQYF
TRBV7-3,-,-,TRBJ1-4,TGTGCCAGCAGCTTCACAAATGAAAAACTGTTTTTT,CASSFTNEKLFF
TRBV6-2/TRBV6-3,-,-,TRBJ1-3,TGTGCCAGCAGCCATATACTTTCAGGGTCTGGAAACACCATATATTTT,CASSHILSGSGNTIYF
TRBV7-9,TRBD1,once,TRBJ2-7,TGTGCCAGCAGCTTGGACAGGGAAGAGCAGTACTTC,CASSLDREEQYF
TRBV4-1,TRBD2,-,TRBJ2-2,TGCGCCAGCAGCCAAGAACGAGCGGGGCCCACAAACACCGGGGAGCTGTTTTTT,CASSQERAGPTNTGELFF
TRBV24-1,TRBD1,-,TRBJ1-2,TGTGCCACCAGTGACCGCGGACAGGGCTCGATTAGGGAAGGCTACACCTTC,CATSDRGQGSIREGYTF
TRBV29-1,-,-,TRBJ1-3,TGCAGCGTTGAACGCCAGGGCAGTGGAAACACCATATATTTT,CSVERQGSGNTIYF
TRBV30,-,-,TRBJ2-3,TGTGCCTGGAGTACCAGTCTGGGCACAGATACGCAGTATTTT,CAWSTSLGTDTQYF
TRBV6-2/TRBV6-3,-,-,TRBJ2-2,TGTGCCAGCAGTAACAGTTTTGCTACCGGGGAGCTGTTTTTT,CASSNSFATGELFF
TRBV19,-,-,TRBJ1-5,TGTGCCACCACAGGAATCAATCAGCCCCAGCATTTT,CATTGINQPQHF
TRBV13,TRBD1,-,TRBJ1-2,TGTGCCAGCAGTTCCGGACAGGGAGGGGGCTACACCTTC,CASSSGQGGGYTF
TRBV10-3,TRBD2,-,TRBJ2-3,TGTGCCATCAAAACTAGCGGGAGCACAGATACGCAGTATTTT,CAIKTSGSTDTQYF
TRBV18,-,-,TRBJ1-1,TGTGCCAGCTCACCGTTTGGTCGCGCTGAAGCTTTCTTT,CASSPFGRAEAFF
TRBV5-1,TRBD1,-,TRBJ2-2,TGCGCCAGCCGGACAGGGAGCACCGGGGAGCTGTTTTTT,CASRTGSTGELFF
TRBV19,-,few,TRBJ2-7,TGTGCCAGTAGTACAGGTTCCTACGAGCAGTACTTC,CASSTGSYEQYF
TRBV6-5,TRBD2,-,TRBJ2-7,TGTGCCAGCAGTTACTCGGGTAGGGACTATTCCTACGAGCAGTACTTC,CASSYSGRDYSYEQYF
TRBV6-5,-,-,TRBJ1-1,TGTGCCAGCAGTTTAGTTATGTGGAACACTGAAGCTTTCTTT,CASSLVMWNTEAFF
TRBV28,TRBD1,few,TRBJ2-7,TGTGCCAGCAGTTGGCGCGTGGGACAGGGCTACGAGCAGTACTTC,CASSWRVGQGYEQYF
TRBV20-1,TRBD1,-,TRBJ1-2,TGCAGTGTCTCGACAGGGACTGGCTACACCTTC,CSVSTGTGYTF
TRBV6-5,TRBD1,once,TRBJ1-1,TGTGCCAGCAGAAAGCTGACAGGGATAAACACTGAAGCTTTCTTT,CASRKLTGINTEAFF
TRBV6-6,TRBD2,few,TRBJ2-1,TGTGCCAGCAGGTTTAGCGGGGGGAGCGATGAGCAGTTCTTC,CASRFSGGSDEQFF
TRBV5-1,TRBD2,-,TRBJ2-5,TGCGCCAGCAGGAGAGCTAGCGGGGAACCGGGGGAGACCCAGTACTTC,CASRRASGEPGETQYF
TRBV21-1,-,-,TRBJ2-7,TGTGCCAGCAGCAAACTCACCGGGACAGAAACCTACGAGCAGTACTTC,CASSKLTGTETYEQYF
TRBV5-1,TRBD1,-,TRBJ1-1,TGCGCCAGCAGCTTGGTAGGGACAGGGGGTAACACTGAAGCTTTCTTT,CASSLVGTGGNTEAFF
TRBV18,-,-,TRBJ1-1,TGTGCCAGCTCACCACAAGGAATAGGGGTTACTCAAGCTTTCTTT,CASSPQGIGVTQAFF
TRBV5-1,TRBD1,-,TRBJ1-3,TGCGCCAGCAGCTTGGTGGGACAGTCTGGAAACACCATATATTTT,CASSLVGQSGNTIYF
TRBV9,-,-,TRBJ1-2,TGTGCCAGCAGCGTAGCACAGGTATTCTCGGGCTACACCTTC,CASSVAQVFSGYTF
TRBV30,TRBD1,-,TRBJ1-2,TGTGCCTGGAGTGGGGCGGCAGGGGGATGGTATGGCTACACCTTC,CAWSGAAGGWYGYTF
TRBV12-3/TRBV12-4,-,-,TRBJ2-1,TGTGCCAGCAGTTTGAGCGGGTACAATGAGCAGTTCTTC,CASSLSGYNEQFF
TRBV18,TRBD1,-,TRBJ1-1,TGTGCCAGCTCGACAGGGGCCGTAGCTGAAGCTTTCTTT,CASSTGAVAEAFF
TRBV18,TRBD2,once,TRBJ2-1,TGTGCCAGCTCATCTAGCGGGGGCTACAATGAGCAGTTCTTC,CASSSSGGYNEQFF
TRBV19,TRBD1,-,TRBJ1-1,TGTGCCAGTATGACAGGGAACCCCTACACTGAAGCTTTCTTT,CASMTGNPYTEAFF
TRBV6-5,-,-,TRBJ2-2,TGTGCTGCTACACAGGGGAGGACCGGGGAGCTGTTTTTT,CAATQGRTGELFF
TRBV11-2,-,-,TRBJ2-5,TGTGCCAGCAGTCCCGGGAACCAAGAGACCCAGTACTTC,CASSPGNQETQYF
TRBV30,TRBD2,-,TRBJ2-3,TGTGCCTCTTTAGCGGGGGGGAGCACAGATACGCAGTATTTT,CASLAGGSTDTQYF
TRBV7-2,-,-,TRBJ1-5,TGTGCCAGCAGCTATACAGGGCTTGGGGATCAGCCCCAGCATTTT,CASSYTGLGDQPQHF
TRBV6-5,-,-,TRBJ1-2,TGTGCCAGCAGCAGACAGGCAACAACATATGGCTACACCTTC,CASSRQATTYGYTF
TRBV29-1,TRBD1,-,TRBJ1-2,TGCAGCGTTGAACAGGGGGCGAGCTACACCTTC,CSVEQGASYTF
TRBV6-4,-,once,TRBJ2-2,TGTGCCAGCCGGGCGGGTAACGGGGAGCTGTTTTTT,CASRAGNGELFF
TRBV6-4,-,-,TRBJ1-6,TGTGCCAGCAAGAGAGATCAATATAATTCACCCCTCCACTTT,CASKRDQYNSPLHF
TRBV2,TRBD1,-,TRBJ1-4,TGTGCCAGCAAGACAGGGGTAACAACTAATGAAAAACTGTTTTTT,CASKTGVTTNEKLFF
TRBV11-2,-,-,TRBJ2-2,TGTGCCAGCAGCCCCCGTGGAGGGAGCACCGGGGAGCTGTTTTTT,CASSPRGGSTGELFF
TRBV30,-,-,TRBJ1-1,TGTGCCTGGAGTCCCAGCGGATTCGGTACTGAAGCTTTCTTT,CAWSPSGFGTEAFF